The 18 T cell receptor beta chains in this list originate from one sample, sequenced in a study of lymphopenia after photon versus proton radiotherapy. Assay used: immunoSEQ multiplex PCR; TCRdb lists only in-frame clones, some missing. The sample comprises 75,000 to 90,000 clones, about four fifths of which are singletons, and over 1.1% rests with the top ten. The sample here was peripheral blood, taken from a patient treated with proton-based radiotherapy. The source of these receptors is a man aged 55-75 years with pancreatic cancer.

The V gene is TRBV7-6, the J gene TRBJ2-7; no definite D call. Trimming cost V 2 bases and J 7 bases, with 12 bases left between them. CDR3 length equals 13 residues. Germline V lookup: CDR1 SGHVS, CDR2 FNYEAQ. CDR3 DNA: TGTGCCAGCAGCTTAAGCACCTCGTTGGAGCAGTACTTC. As protein: CASSLSTSLEQYF.

This clone was seen only a few times. The J gene is TRBJ2-1, the V gene TRBV13; TRBD1 is a possible D gene (6 bases). CDR3 size: 16 residues. CDR1 PRHDT and CDR2 FYEKMQ come from the germline V gene (reference sequence). Trimming removed 1 base from V and 0 bases from J, with 10 bases in between. In DNA form, the CDR3 reads TGTGCCAGCAGCTTAGAAACAGGGAGCTCCTACAATGAGCAGTTCTTC. This sequence encodes CASSLETGSSYNEQFF. The full variable domain, rest sourced from reference TRBV13 and TRBJ2-1, is AAGVIQSPRHLIKEKRETATLKCYPIPRHDTVYWYQQGPGQDPQFLISFYEKMQSDKGSIPDRFSAQQFSDYHSELNMSSLELGDSALYFCASSLETGSSYNEQFFGPGTRLTVL.

The chain combines TRBV2 with TRBJ1-5; no definite D call. V lost 8 bases to trimming and J lost 0 bases, with 11 bases between them. Per the germline V gene, CDR1 is SNHLY and CDR2 is FYNNEI. The CDR3 has 14 amino acids. CDR3 DNA sequence: TGTGCCAGCCAGACCGGGAATAGCAATCAGCCCCAGCATTTT. Protein product: CASQTGNSNQPQHF.

The chain combines TRBV20-1 with TRBJ2-7, with TRBD1 as a possible D gene (5 bases). The V end was cut by 6 bases, the J end by 6 bases, with 12 bases between. The V gene's germline CDR1 is DFQATT and CDR2 SNEGSKA (reference sequence). The length of the CDR3 is 11 residues. The CDR3 DNA reads as TGCAGTGCGACCCAGGGTTTCGAGCAGTACTTC. Amino acids: CSATQGFEQYF.

This clone has just one count. At one end the junction does not follow the germline gene, possibly because of a read error. The rearrangement joins TRBV7-7 to TRBJ2-5; D unclear. The CDR3 has 13 amino acids. Germline values: CDR1 SSHAT, CDR2 FNYEAQ (reference sequence). CDR3: CASSLIFSETQYF. The CDR3 DNA reads as TGTGCTAGCAGCTTAATTTTTTCGGAGACCCAGTACTTC.

J is TRBJ2-2 and V is TRBV28; 7 nucleotides match TRBD1. Losses at the gene ends were 2 bases for V and 7 bases for J; bases not matched to a gene: 7. The germline V gene encodes CDR1 MDHEN and CDR2 SYDVKM. The CDR3 has 15 residues. Written as DNA, the CDR3 is TGTGCCAGCAGTTTAATAGGGGGCAAGAGCGGGGAGCTGTTTTTT. This encodes CASSLIGGKSGELFF.

The DNA for the CDR3 is TGTGCCAGCAGCTCGGTCGGACTAGTAACAGATACGCAGTATTTT. Its protein is CASSSVGLVTDTQYF. V is TRBV5-4 and J is TRBJ2-3; 7 bases agree with TRBD2. The CDR3 spans 15 residues. CDR1 and CDR2 (germline): SGHNT, YYREEE (reference sequence). V lost 3 bases, J lost 3 bases, and 7 bases stayed unmatched.

The V call is TRBV27, the J call TRBJ1-4; D remains ambiguous. The CDR3 totals 20 residues. V was trimmed by 4 bases and J by 0 bases, leaving 24 bases between them. CDR1 and CDR2 (germline): MNHEY, SMNVEV (reference sequence). The CDR3 reads CASSSRRGWSRVATNEKLFF. The CDR3 DNA is TGTGCCAGCAGTTCTAGGCGCGGGTGGTCGCGGGTGGCAACTAATGAAAAACTGTTTTTT.

The chain combines TRBV10-1 with TRBJ2-7, with 15 nucleotides matching TRBD2. Germline V CDR1 and CDR2: WNHNN, SYGVQD (reference sequence). This CDR3 spans 21 amino acids. V was clipped by 6 bases and J by 2 bases; unmatched bases: 20. CDR3 nucleotides: TGCGCCAGCAGCGCGACTTGGACTAGCGGGAGGGCCGGGGACATTACCTACGAGCAGTACTTC. Amino acid sequence: CASSATWTSGRAGDITYEQYF.

V usage is TRBV25-1 and J usage is TRBJ1-2; 7 bases match TRBD1. CDR3 length: 14 amino acids. Germline trimming cut 6 bases from V and 8 bases from J; bases unmatched to any gene: 12. The germline V gene encodes CDR1 MGHDK and CDR2 SYGVNS. This CDR3 reads CASRRQGQGGGYTF. CDR3 in DNA: TGTGCCAGCAGAAGACAGGGCCAAGGAGGCGGCTACACCTTC.

V gene TRBV5-1 combines with J gene TRBJ1-3; TRBD1 is a possible D gene (6 bases). The germline V gene encodes CDR1 SGHRS and CDR2 YFSETQ. The V end lost 1 base, the J end lost 2 bases, and 16 bases lay between the germline ends. This CDR3 spans 17 amino acids. CDR3 residues: CASSLYLTGRTGNTIYF. In nucleotides, the CDR3 is TGCGCCAGCAGCTTGTACCTTACAGGGCGGACTGGAAACACCATATATTTT.

The genes are TRBV7-2 and TRBJ2-2; 8 nucleotides align to TRBD1. Germline CDR1 is SGHTA and CDR2 is FQGNSA. The length of the CDR3 is 16 residues. Germline trimming cut 5 bases from V and 1 base from J; bases unmatched to any gene: 6. CDR3 DNA sequence: TGTGCCAGCAGCCTACGGACAGGGAGGAACACCGGGGAGCTGTTTTTT. This gives the protein CASSLRTGRNTGELFF.

The chain links TRBV9 to TRBJ1-2; 11 bases are shared with TRBD1. The CDR3 spans 15 residues. Germline CDR1 reads SGDLS; CDR2 reads YYNGEE. The V and J ends lost 4 bases and 7 bases, in that order; junction bases with no gene match: 9. The CDR3 DNA follows: TGTGCCAGCAGCTACCGGGACAGGGGGTTGGGTGGCTACACCTTC. Its protein is CASSYRDRGLGGYTF.

This chain joins TRBV4-1 and TRBJ2-6; 7 nucleotides agree with TRBD2. The CDR3 length is 14 residues. CDR1 is MGHRA, CDR2 YSYEKL, per germline. With V trimmed by 2 bases and J by 6 bases, 1 base remained unmatched. CDR3 amino acids: CASSQRGEANVLTF. The CDR3, as DNA: TGCGCCAGCAGCCAACGGGGGGAGGCCAACGTCCTGACTTTC.

The chain combines TRBV6-1 with TRBJ2-7; no definite D call. CDR1 is MNHNS, CDR2 SASEGT, per germline. The CDR3 has 15 amino acids. Trimming took off 0 bases at V and 0 bases at J, with 9 bases between the two ends. In DNA form, the CDR3 reads TGTGCCAGCAGTGAAGCTTGGGCAGCCTCCTACGAGCAGTACTTC. Protein sequence: CASSEAWAASYEQYF.

V and J are TRBV7-3 and TRBJ1-1, with TRBD1 identical over 11 bases. The CDR3 runs 15 residues. Germline trimming cut 3 bases from V and 4 bases from J; bases unmatched to any gene: 4. Germline CDR1 and CDR2: SGHTA and FQGTGA. Here the CDR3 DNA reads TGTGCCAGCAGCTTCGGACAGGGGGCGTCCACTGAAGCTTTCTTT. It translates to CASSFGQGASTEAFF.

The chain recombines TRBV4-3 with TRBJ2-6, with D tentatively TRBD1 (5 bases). Trimming left V 2 bases short and J 0 bases short, with 11 bases between. This CDR3 spans 17 amino acids. Germline CDR1 LGHNA, CDR2 YSLEER. The CDR3 protein is CASSQMVGPSGANVLTF. The CDR3 DNA reads TGCGCCAGCAGCCAAATGGTGGGGCCCTCTGGGGCCAACGTCCTGACTTTC.

The chain couples TRBV10-3 to TRBJ2-3; TRBD2 agrees at 12 bases. CDR3 length equals 15 residues. Looked up from germline, CDR1 is ENHRY and CDR2 is SYGVKD. The J segment lost 5 bases and the V segment lost 6 bases, leaving 6 bases of the junction unmatched. CDR3 coding DNA: TGTGCCATCAGCCAACTAGCGGGAGGAGGAGATACGCAGTATTTT. Its protein product is CAISQLAGGGDTQYF.